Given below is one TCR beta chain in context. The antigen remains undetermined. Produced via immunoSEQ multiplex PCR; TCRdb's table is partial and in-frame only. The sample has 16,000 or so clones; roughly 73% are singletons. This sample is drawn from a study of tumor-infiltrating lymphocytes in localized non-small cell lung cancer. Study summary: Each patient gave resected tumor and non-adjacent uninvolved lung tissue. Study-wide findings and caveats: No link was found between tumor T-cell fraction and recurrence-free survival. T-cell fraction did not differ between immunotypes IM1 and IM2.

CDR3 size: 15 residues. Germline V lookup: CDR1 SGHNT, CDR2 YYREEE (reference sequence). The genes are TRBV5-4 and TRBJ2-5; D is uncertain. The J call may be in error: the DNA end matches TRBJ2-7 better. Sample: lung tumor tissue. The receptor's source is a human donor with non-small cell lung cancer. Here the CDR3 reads CASSLGQVTSYEQYF. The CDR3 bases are TGTGCCAGCAGCTTAGGGCAGGTAACCTCCTACGAGCAGTACTTC.